This TCR beta chain was identified in a study of beta chain features in type 1 diabetes (dated by TCRdb to 2017 to 2018). Some background on the complete study: Mean age, gender distribution, total cell number and subset yield did not differ between patients and healthy donors. A total of over 95,000,000 sorted cells were examined across all samples, and RNA yield correlated strongly with the number of cells per subset. Regulatory and stem cell-like memory subsets were obtained from only 8 patients and roughly 8 healthy donors, while naive and central memory subsets were obtained from all 28 donors. The study compared the TCRB repertoires of sorted circulating CD4+ T cell subsets in recently diagnosed type 1 diabetes patients with those in matched healthy donors.

About this clone: Its antigen is not yet known. Base qualities are not recorded, but no much larger clone differs from it by a single base.

Reading the germline V gene (reference sequence) gives CDR1 SEHNR and CDR2 FQNEAQ. CDR3 length: 14 amino acids, cysteine to phenylalanine. The only DNA kept is the CDR3, 42 bases in frame from the first base. The germline ends are 14 bases apart after V is trimmed by 5 bases and J by 4 bases. The research as a whole found: Only small numbers of individuals were included in the HLA sub-analyses, which left unresolved whether HLA type had any influence on TCRB rearrangement. Shorter templates might be favored by PCR, yet because patient and control samples were amplified and corrected together, any such skew would affect both groups equally. A moderate but significant shortening of TCRB CDR3 length was observed in type 1 diabetes patients in all four CD4+ subsets. Fewer insertions and more nucleotide deletions at VDJ recombination sites were observed in patients with type 1 diabetes, implying thymic rearrangement abnormalities. Sequencing cDNA rather than genomic DNA could over-represent highly expressing activated cells, although activation and CD3 levels did not differ between groups. Naive, central memory and regulatory TCRB repertoires appeared more similar among patients than among healthy donors.

A single peripheral blood draw of approximately 100 mL on average was collected from each donor into heparinised tubes. A BD FACSAria II and a panel including CD45RO, CCR7, CD25, CD127, CD95 and CD27 were used to sort naive, central memory, regulatory and stem cell-like memory CD4+ T cells. A purity above 98% was achieved for all sorted populations. PBMCs were isolated immediately by Lymphoprep density gradient centrifugation and stained directly without culture. To minimize batch effects, samples were stained and sorted in pairs, one healthy donor with one patient per experiment. The entire amount of isolated RNA was reverse transcribed using the High Capacity cDNA Reverse Transcription Kit, so the sequenced TCRB transcripts were expressed ones. Deep immunoSEQ sequencing was applied to naive, central memory and regulatory T cell samples, giving an average of about 3.4 million total reads per sample. Sorted cells were lysed in RLT buffer, and RNA was extracted using DNase-treated RNeasy Micro or Mini kits according to cell number. To prevent cross-contamination, each cell subset was processed individually, whereas patient and healthy donor samples were processed jointly. Using the immunoSEQ multiplex PCR, TCRB sequences were amplified from cDNA into 87-bp fragments spanning the CDR3 region. Amplicons were sequenced on the Illumina HiSeq platform. The authors' pipeline ran thus. PCR bias was computationally corrected using synthetic template baselines, reads within Hamming distance 2 were collapsed, and singletons that could not be merged were discarded. Reads were aligned to IMGT to assign V, D and J genes, CDR3 length, and insertions or deletions at six rearrangement sites. Clonotype counts were normalized to sorted cell number within each subset before computing true diversity and Gini coefficients with the tcR R package. Repertoire sharing was quantified using the overlap coefficient calculated on TCRB nucleotide sequences. As a proxy for the pre-selection repertoire, out-of-frame TCRB sequences from naive cells were analyzed. TCRdb carries this immuneACCESS record with in-frame sequences only. Its versions omit some clonotypes, under half of them owing to an unresolved V gene in the studies checked, with the rest unexplained. D and trimming come from the DNA, and the V and J calls and clone size come from that table. In all, the sample holds around 500,000 clones, and 11% of those were seen once. The ten largest clones add up to roughly 0.046% of the sample.

The rearrangement joined TRBV7-9 to TRBJ1-2; the D region possibly corresponds to TRBD1 (5 bases align). Sequences were obtained from naive CD4+ T cells from blood. The cell subset or site label for this specimen denotes: true naive CD4+ T cells. This clonotype originated in a young woman in good health. The CDR3 protein: CASSRGGAPYGYTF. At the DNA level, the sequence is TGTGCCAGCAGCCGGGGCGGGGCTCCCTATGGCTACACCTTC.